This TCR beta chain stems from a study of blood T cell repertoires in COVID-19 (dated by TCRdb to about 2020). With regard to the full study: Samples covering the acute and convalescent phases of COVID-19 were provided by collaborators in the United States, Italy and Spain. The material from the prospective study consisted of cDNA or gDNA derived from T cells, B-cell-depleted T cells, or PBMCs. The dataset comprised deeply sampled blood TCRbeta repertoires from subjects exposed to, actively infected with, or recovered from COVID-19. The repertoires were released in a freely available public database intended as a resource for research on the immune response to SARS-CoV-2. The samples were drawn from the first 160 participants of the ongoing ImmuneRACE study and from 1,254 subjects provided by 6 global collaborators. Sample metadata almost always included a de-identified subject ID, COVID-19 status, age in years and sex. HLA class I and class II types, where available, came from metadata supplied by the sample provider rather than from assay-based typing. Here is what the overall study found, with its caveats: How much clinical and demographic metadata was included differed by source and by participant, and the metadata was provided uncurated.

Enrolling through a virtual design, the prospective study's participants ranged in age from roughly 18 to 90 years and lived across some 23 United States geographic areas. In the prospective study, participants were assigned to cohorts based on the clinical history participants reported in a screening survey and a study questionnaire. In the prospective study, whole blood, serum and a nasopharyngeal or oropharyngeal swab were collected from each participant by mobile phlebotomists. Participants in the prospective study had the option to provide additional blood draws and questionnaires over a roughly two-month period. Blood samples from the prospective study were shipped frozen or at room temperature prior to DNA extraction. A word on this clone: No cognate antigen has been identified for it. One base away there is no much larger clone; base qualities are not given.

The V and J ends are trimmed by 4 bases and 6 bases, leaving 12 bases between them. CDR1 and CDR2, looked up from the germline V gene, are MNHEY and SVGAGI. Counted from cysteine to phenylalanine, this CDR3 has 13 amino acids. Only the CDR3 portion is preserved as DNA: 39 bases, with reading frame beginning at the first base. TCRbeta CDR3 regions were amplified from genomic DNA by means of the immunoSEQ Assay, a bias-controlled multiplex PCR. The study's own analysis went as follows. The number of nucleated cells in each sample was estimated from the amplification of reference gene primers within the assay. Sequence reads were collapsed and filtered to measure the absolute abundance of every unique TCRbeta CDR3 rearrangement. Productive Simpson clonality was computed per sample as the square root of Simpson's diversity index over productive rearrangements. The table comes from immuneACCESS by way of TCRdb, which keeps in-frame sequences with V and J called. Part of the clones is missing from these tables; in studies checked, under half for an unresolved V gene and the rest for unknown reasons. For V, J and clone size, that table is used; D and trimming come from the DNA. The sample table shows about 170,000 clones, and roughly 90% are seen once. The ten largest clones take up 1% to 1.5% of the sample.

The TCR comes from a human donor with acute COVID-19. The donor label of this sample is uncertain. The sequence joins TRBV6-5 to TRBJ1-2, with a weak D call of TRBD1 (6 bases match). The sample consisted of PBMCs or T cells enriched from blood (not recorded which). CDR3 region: CASSFTGRDGYTF. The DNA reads TGTGCCAGCAGTTTCACAGGGAGGGATGGCTACACCTTC.